This TCR beta chain was profiled in a study of blood T cell repertoires in COVID-19. In the original processing: Researchers report that nucleated cell counts were estimated from reference gene primer amplification. Data came from immunoSEQ multiplex PCR; TCRdb stores just in-frame clones and leaves some out. D and trimming were read from the DNA, whereas the V and J calls and clone size are those reported in that table. The sample shows under 300,000 clones, more than 75% of them seen only once. Per germline, CDR1 LNHDA and CDR2 SQIVND (reference sequence). V lost 4 bases, J lost 7 bases, and 4 bases stayed unmatched. This CDR3 comprises 14 residues.

Sequencing was performed on peripheral blood. The receptor was isolated from a woman aged 40 to 49 who had recovered from COVID-19. The J gene is TRBJ1-6, the V gene TRBV19, with 7 bases identical to TRBD1. The CDR3 loop reads CASSTGTANSPLHF. The CDR3 bases are TGTGCCAGTAGTACCGGGACAGCAAATTCACCCCTCCACTTT.